Following are 5 T cell receptor beta chains from one sample sequenced in a study of patients and donors after allogeneic stem cell transplantation. TCRdb used MiXCR to reprocess the RT-PCR reads, holding one entry per CDR3 protein. The sample gives about 200,000 distinct CDR3 sequences, more than 35% of which show up once; approximately 10% is in the top ten. The sample comprised blood, either unsorted or a sorted T cell fraction (not recorded which). The receptors were gathered from a human donor who was either an allogeneic HSCT recipient or a stem cell or donor lymphocyte infusion donor (not recorded which). It is not recorded whose cells these are; they may come from a transplant donor.

V is TRBV3-1 and J is TRBJ2-1; TRBD2 matches at 10 bases. Germline trimming cut 2 bases from V and 4 bases from J; bases unmatched to any gene: 8. Germline V gene sequence: CDR1 LGHDT, CDR2 YNNKEL (reference sequence). This CDR3 spans 17 amino acids. This chain's CDR3 is CASSQPDSGGLYNEQFF. The DNA of the CDR3 is TGTGCCAGCAGCCAACCGGATAGCGGGGGGCTTTACAATGAGCAGTTCTTC.

A few counts support this clonotype. The chain carries TRBV5-1 and TRBJ1-2; TRBD1 aligns across 8 bases. Germline loops: CDR1 SGHRS, CDR2 YFSETQ. The CDR3 length is 15 residues. V was clipped by 0 bases and J by 4 bases; unmatched bases: 5. CDR3 DNA sequence: TGCGCCAGCAGCTTGGCCGCCGGACAGGGCTATGGCTACACCTTC. It codes for CASSLAAGQGYGYTF. The entire variable domain, with the rest obtained from reference TRBV5-1 and TRBJ1-2, is as follows: KAGVTQTPRYLIKTRGQQVTLSCSPISGHRSVSWYQQTPGQGLQFLFEYFSETQRNKGNFPGRFSGRQFSNSRSEMNVSTLELGDSALYLCASSLAAGQGYGYTFGSGTRLTVV.

This chain connects TRBV6-2 or TRBV6-3 to TRBJ2-7; D gene uncertain. Trimming took 7 bases from V and 0 from J, leaving 4 bases between them. This CDR3 has 11 amino acids. The germline gives CDR1 MNHEY, CDR2 SVGEGT. This CDR3 reads CASMASYEQYF. DNA of the CDR3: TGTGCCAGCATGGCCTCCTACGAGCAGTACTTC.

This clonotype has only a few counts. The chain recombines TRBV20-1 with TRBJ1-4; TRBD1 is a possible D gene (5 bases). This CDR3 comprises 11 residues. Trimming removed 6 bases at V and 8 bases at J, with 10 bases between. The germline V gene encodes CDR1 DFQATT and CDR2 SNEGSKA (reference sequence). CDR3 DNA: TGCAGTGCCCCGGGGGTGGAAAAACTGTTTTTT. As protein: CSAPGVEKLFF.

This chain links TRBV5-1 with TRBJ1-2, with D perhaps matching TRBD1 (5 bases). This CDR3 comprises 12 residues. V lost 4 bases and J 7 bases, leaving 11 bases between the germline ends. The V gene's germline CDR1 is SGHRS and CDR2 YFSETQ. CDR3 nucleotides: TGCGCCAGCAGCAGCGGACATGTTGGCTACACCTTC. Protein sequence: CASSSGHVGYTF.